The 21 T cell receptor beta chains below come from one sample, sequenced in a study of early T cells in non-severe SARS-CoV-2 infection (dated by TCRdb to 2020 to 2022). The library was obtained by 5' RACE. The data were produced on a NextSeq 500. Through fastp at Q25 and MiXCR, TCRdb rebuilt clones from the public reads, retaining in-frame beta chains. Under each unique CDR3 protein, matching rows form one entry showing the most common genes and DNA. The sample table shows under 30,000 distinct CDR3 sequences, and 5.5% are seen once. The ten biggest clones cover around 2.5% of the sample. Sequencing input: whole blood. The source of these receptors is an adult who was a healthcare worker with PCR-confirmed SARS-CoV-2 infection or an uninfected control (not recorded which).

This clonotype was seen a handful of times. This chain links TRBV7-9 with TRBJ2-3; 8 bases match TRBD2. Trimming took 3 bases from V and 5 from J; bases not matched to a gene: 7. CDR3 length: 15 amino acids. Per the germline V gene, CDR1 is SEHNR and CDR2 is FQNEAQ (reference sequence). The chain's CDR3 is CASSLGRGGGDTQYF. The CDR3 coding sequence is TGTGCCAGCAGCTTGGGACGGGGGGGCGGAGATACGCAGTATTTT.

This clonotype was detected ten times or more. The chain carries TRBV5-1 and TRBJ2-3, with unresolved D. Deletions cut 4 bases from V and 5 bases from J, with 11 bases between. Germline CDR1 reads SGHRS; CDR2 reads YFSETQ. The length of the CDR3 is 13 residues. DNA for the CDR3: TGCGCCAGCAGCCCCGACAAGCGAGATACGCAGTATTTT. It encodes CASSPDKRDTQYF.

This clonotype was observed at least ten times. The V and J genes are TRBV7-9 and TRBJ1-1; TRBD1 matches at 7 bases. The germline V gene has CDR1 SEHNR and CDR2 FQNEAQ (reference sequence). The CDR3 loop spans 14 amino acids. The V and J ends lost 6 bases and 7 bases, in that order; junction bases with no gene match: 11. DNA of the CDR3: TGTGCCAGCAGGAAAGACAGGGACTTTTATGAAGCTTTCTTT. It specifies CASRKDRDFYEAFF. Looking up the rest from reference TRBV7-9 and TRBJ1-1 gives the full variable domain: DTGVSQNPRHKITKRGQNVTFRCDPISEHNRLYWYRQTLGQGPEFLTYFQNEAQLEKSRLLSDRFSAERPKGSFSTLEIQRTEQGDSAMYLCASRKDRDFYEAFFGQGTRLTVV.

This clonotype occurred many times. The chain has TRBV11-2 and TRBJ2-2, with TRBD2 matching over 10 bases. CDR1 and CDR2 from the germline V gene are SGHAT and FQNNGV. This CDR3 has 16 residues. The V gene end was trimmed by 2 bases and the J gene end by 8 bases; junction bases not matched to a gene: 8. The CDR3 is CASSLLRTSGTGELFF. The CDR3 nucleotides read TGTGCCAGCAGCTTATTAAGGACTAGCGGTACTGGGGAGCTGTTTTTT.

The rearrangement uses TRBV2 and TRBJ2-7; D is perhaps TRBD2 (5 bases). Between the trimmed V and J ends, which lost 10 bases and 1 base, there was a span of 17 bases. Germline lookup yields CDR1 SNHLY and CDR2 FYNNEI. The length of the CDR3 is 14 residues. The CDR3 loop reads CATQRTEASYEQYF. The CDR3 nucleotides read TGTGCCACCCAGAGGACGGAGGCTTCCTACGAGCAGTACTTC.

This clonotype is medium-sized by share. The chain couples TRBV19 to TRBJ1-1, with D possibly TRBD1 on 5 matching bases. V lost 0 bases and J 4 bases, leaving 15 bases between the germline ends. The CDR3 has 16 residues. CDR1 and CDR2 from the germline V gene are LNHDA and SQIVND (reference sequence). CDR3 bases: TGTGCCAGTAGTATAGATCTGTCGGGAGGGGTCACTGAAGCTTTCTTT. It translates to CASSIDLSGGVTEAFF.

The rearrangement joins TRBV28 to TRBJ1-1; TRBD1 matches at 9 bases. Germline V CDR1 and CDR2: MDHEN, SYDVKM. The J segment lost 4 bases and the V segment lost 3 bases, leaving 6 bases of the junction unmatched. This CDR3 spans 15 amino acids. CDR3: CASSFSGTGITEAFF. The CDR3, as DNA: TGTGCCAGCAGTTTCTCCGGGACAGGGATCACTGAAGCTTTCTTT.

This clonotype was seen many times. The V call is TRBV18, the J call TRBJ1-2, with a weak D call TRBD1 (6 bases). Germline-derived CDR1 and CDR2 are KGHSH and LQKENI. V lost 6 bases to trimming and J lost 7 bases, with 9 bases between them. CDR3 size: 11 residues. For the CDR3, the DNA is TGTGCCAGCTCCCCAGGGGCTGGCTACACCTTC. It yields the protein CASSPGAGYTF.

Ten or more counts support this clonotype. The rearrangement uses TRBV7-9 and TRBJ2-2; D is possibly TRBD1 (6 bases). Germline CDR1 SEHNR, CDR2 FQNEAQ (reference sequence). The germline V and J ends were trimmed by 4 bases and 4 bases, with 10 bases remaining between them. The CDR3 is made up of 14 amino acids. The CDR3 nucleotides are TGTGCCAGCAGCTCACAGGGCCCCACCGGGGAGCTGTTTTTT. Translated: CASSSQGPTGELFF. The entire variable domain, with the rest obtained from reference TRBV7-9 and TRBJ2-2, is as follows: DTGVSQNPRHKITKRGQNVTFRCDPISEHNRLYWYRQTLGQGPEFLTYFQNEAQLEKSRLLSDRFSAERPKGSFSTLEIQRTEQGDSAMYLCASSSQGPTGELFFGEGSRLTVL.

This clonotype was picked up a small number of times. The chain uses TRBV7-8 and TRBJ2-7, with 10 nucleotides matching TRBD1. Germline CDR1 is SGHVS and CDR2 is FQNEAQ. The CDR3 runs to 15 residues. The trim removed 5 bases at V and 3 bases at J, leaving 7 bases unmatched. CDR3 nucleotide sequence: TGTGCCAGCAGCCCCGGACAGGGGGACTACTACGAGCAGTACTTC. Translating it yields CASSPGQGDYYEQYF.

This clonotype has a count of ten or more. The V call is TRBV10-1, the J call TRBJ2-1; the match to TRBD1 covers 9 bases. This CDR3 has 14 amino acids. Unmatched junction bases numbered 7, after V lost 3 bases and J lost 10 bases. Germline V gene lookup returns CDR1 WNHNN and CDR2 SYGVQD (reference sequence). In DNA, the CDR3 is TGCGCCAGCAGTGATGCGTGGGACAGGGACGAGCAGTTCTTC. Translated: CASSDAWDRDEQFF.

This clonotype was detected ten times or more. The chain joins TRBV24-1 to TRBJ2-1, with 7 bases identical to TRBD1. The junction had 2 bases not matched to a gene; V was cut back by 6 bases and J by 1 base. From germline, CDR1 is KGHDR and CDR2 SFDVKD. There are 14 residues in the CDR3. For the CDR3, the DNA is TGTGCCACCAGTAGCAGGGGGTCCTACAATGAGCAGTTCTTC. Translated: CATSSRGSYNEQFF.

The rearrangement joins TRBV6-2 or TRBV6-3 to TRBJ2-7; D is undetermined. Between the trimmed V and J ends, which lost 5 bases and 11 bases, there was a span of 4 bases. Germline values: CDR1 MNHEY, CDR2 SVGEGT. This CDR3 region has 8 residues. The CDR3 loop is CASSNEYF. CDR3 nucleotides: TGTGCCAGCAGTAACGAGTACTTC.

This clonotype was found a few times. The chain combines TRBV7-6 with TRBJ2-5, with D perhaps assigned TRBD1 or TRBD2 (6 bases each). The V end lost 4 bases, the J end lost 2 bases, and 20 bases lay between the germline ends. Germline V gene data show CDR1 as SGHVS and CDR2 as FNYEAQ. This CDR3 has 17 residues. In DNA form, the CDR3 reads TGTGCCAGCAGCTCAACTTCGGGGGCCCGGACACAAGAGACCCAGTACTTC. Translation gives CASSSTSGARTQETQYF.

This clonotype occurred many times. CDR3 nucleotides: TGCAGTGCTAACTCCTTTCAGGCGGGGGCCTACAATGAGCAGTTCTTC. Protein: CSANSFQAGAYNEQFF. This rearrangement joins TRBV20-1 to TRBJ2-1; 7 bases map to TRBD2. V lost 4 bases, J lost 2 bases, and 11 bases stayed unmatched. The CDR3 loop spans 16 amino acids. Germline-derived CDR1 and CDR2 are DFQATT and SNEGSKA (reference sequence).

In its sample, this clonotype was seen a few times. The chain joins TRBV12-3 or TRBV12-4 to TRBJ1-5; a possible D gene is TRBD1 (5 bases). V was clipped by 3 bases and J by 2 bases, with 11 bases between them. This CDR3 spans 15 amino acids. The CDR3 reads CASSLKGLGNQPQHF. Here the CDR3 DNA reads TGTGCCAGCAGTTTGAAGGGGCTGGGCAATCAGCCCCAGCATTTT.

At least ten counts were recorded for this clonotype. The genes are TRBV19 and TRBJ1-5, with 7 nucleotides matching TRBD1. The CDR3 has 17 amino acids. V trimming: 6 bases; J trimming: 2 bases; junction bases outside the gene matches: 13. CDR1 and CDR2 (germline): LNHDA, SQIVND (reference sequence). The CDR3 coding sequence is TGTGCCAGTAGCGACAGGGCCAGGCCAGTGGGCAATCAGCCCCAGCATTTT. Amino acid sequence: CASSDRARPVGNQPQHF.

This clonotype occurred a few times. This sequence joins TRBV3-1 and TRBJ2-7, with TRBD2 matching over 8 bases. The CDR3 loop spans 17 amino acids. CDR1 is LGHDT, CDR2 YNNKEL, per germline (reference sequence). V gave up 4 bases and J gave up 2 bases; unmatched junction bases: 13. The CDR3 DNA sequence: TGTGCCAGCAGCCCTAACCGGGGGGGAATTGGGACCTACGAGCAGTACTTC. Its protein is CASSPNRGGIGTYEQYF.

The rearrangement links TRBV5-1 to TRBJ2-1; the match to TRBD2 covers 11 bases. Germline V gene sequence: CDR1 SGHRS, CDR2 YFSETQ. This CDR3 spans 15 amino acids. V lost 4 bases and J lost 4; bases outside the gene matches: 4. The CDR3 loop is CASSTRTSGYNEQFF. CDR3 nucleotides: TGCGCCAGCAGCACCCGGACTAGCGGGTACAATGAGCAGTTCTTC.

The chain carries TRBV21-1 and TRBJ2-3; TRBD2, the table's D call, was not compared with the DNA. TRBV21-1 is termed a pseudogene. The CDR3 totals 18 residues. The CDR3 loop is CTSGRETSGGTSTDTQYF. The CDR3 DNA reads TGTACCAGCGGGAGGGAGACTAGCGGGGGGACTAGCACAGATACGCAGTATTTT.

This clonotype was counted many times. This chain joins TRBV7-9 and TRBJ1-4; D gene ambiguous. The CDR3 extends over 13 amino acids. Trimming cost V 3 bases and J 4 bases, with 6 bases left between them. Germline V lookup: CDR1 SEHNR, CDR2 FQNEAQ (reference sequence). CDR3 sequence: CASSLGFNEKLFF. The CDR3, as DNA: TGTGCCAGCAGCTTGGGCTTTAATGAAAAACTGTTTTTT.